This T cell receptor beta chain was identified during a study of T cells in Graves' hyperthyroidism and ophthalmopathy. Each patient was aged 18 to 65 and had newly diagnosed hyperthyroidism of under 2 months' duration. Around 10 ml fresh peripheral blood yielded the PBMCs. The CDR3 is 12 residues long. With 3 bases removed from V and 8 bases from J, the gap between germline ends came to 8 bases. Germline lookup yields CDR1 SGDLS and CDR2 YYNGEE. Worth noting for this clonotype: Its antigen is unidentified.

The investigators amplified TCR beta CDR3 regions from RNA transcripts. With the HTBI primer set, the TCR CDR3 went through a first round of RT-PCR. TCRdb reprocessed the multiplex PCR reads via MiXCR and lists one record per CDR3 protein. The sample contains roughly 740,000 distinct CDR3 sequences, approximately 16% of which appear only once. Study-level findings and limits: Ophthalmopathy prediction by the model preceded onset by a median about 6 months. Ophthalmopathy could be told apart from stable hyperthyroidism with a 13 V-J model.

The chain carries TRBV9 and TRBJ2-2, with D unclear. The clonotype originates from a man between 18 and 35 years old with Graves' hyperthyroidism. Input material: blood. CDR3 DNA: TGTGCCAGCAGCGCTACTGTGGGGGAGCTGTTTTTT. This translates into CASSATVGELFF.